This T cell receptor (beta chain) came from a study of cytomegalovirus exposure and HLA in healthy donors. Study in general: Across about 400 genotyped donors, 81% landed in the Caucasian-associated ancestry cluster.

It was with 60 Vbeta and 13 Jbeta primers that the PCR ran. Sequencing was performed with immunoSEQ multiplex PCR; in TCRdb, only in-frame clones are kept and a portion is missing. The sample lists 110,000 to 150,000 clones, approximately 72% occurring once. CDR1 and CDR2 (germline): LNHDA, SQIVND (reference sequence). CDR3 length: 13 residues. V was shortened by 9 bases and J by 2 bases, with 11 bases between the two germline ends. The sequence was collected from a man aged 40-49 years in good health and CMV-seronegative. The source material was PBMCs. The chain combines TRBV19 with TRBJ1-3, with unresolved D. DNA of the CDR3: TGTGCCAGCCGAGTGGCGGCTGGAAACACCATATATTTT. Protein product: CASRVAAGNTIYF.